The 10 T cell receptor beta chains below all came from one sample that was sequenced in a study of memory CD4+ T cells and cytomegalovirus serostatus. Assay used: immunoSEQ multiplex PCR; TCRdb lists only in-frame clones, some missing. The repertoire has 25,000 to 35,000 clones, about 80% of them found once; the top ten carry about 0.65%. The sort gate was single viable CD3+CD4+CD8-CD45RO+ cells for memory CD4+ T cells. What was sequenced was memory CD4+ T cells from blood. The receptors derive from an adult in good health and CMV-seronegative. Some clones in this sample may be carry-over from other donors' samples.

This chain joins TRBV10-3 and TRBJ1-1; 11 bases align to TRBD1. Unmatched junction bases numbered 4, after V lost 3 bases and J lost 1 base. Germline CDR1 reads ENHRY; CDR2 reads SYGVKD. This CDR3 spans 16 amino acids. CDR3 sequence (DNA): TGTGCCATCAGTGACCCCGGGACAGGGGGGAACACTGAAGCTTTCTTT. Its translation is CAISDPGTGGNTEAFF.

The chain recombines TRBV18 with TRBJ2-2, with 8 nucleotides matching TRBD1. The CDR3 sequence is 15 residues long. Germline V lookup: CDR1 KGHSH, CDR2 LQKENI. With V trimmed by 4 bases and J by 4 bases, 5 bases remained unmatched. The CDR3 DNA reads as TGTGCCAGCTCACGAGAACAGGGGGTCACCGGGGAGCTGTTTTTT. Its protein is CASSREQGVTGELFF.

Concerning this clone itself: The junction and the germline gene differ at one end; a read error may be behind it. Other nucleotide sequences from this sample produce the same CDR3. This chain connects TRBV7-9 to TRBJ1-2; 9 bases align to TRBD1. This CDR3 has 13 residues. The germline V gene encodes CDR1 SEHNR and CDR2 FQNEAQ (reference sequence). CDR3 sequence reads: CAIPGQGPIGYTF. The CDR3 nucleotides are TGCGCCATCCCGGGACAGGGACCCATTGGCTACACCTTC.

V gene TRBV5-1 combines with J gene TRBJ2-3; 15 bases are a match to TRBD2. The CDR3 is 17 residues long. Germline CDR1 SGHRS, CDR2 YFSETQ. Trimming removed 4 bases from V and 5 bases from J; junction bases left unmatched: 8. The CDR3 here is CASSPGLAGGLGDTQYF. CDR3 sequence (DNA): TGCGCCAGCAGCCCTGGACTAGCGGGGGGGCTTGGAGATACGCAGTATTTT.

This clone was counted a few times. This rearrangement joins TRBV9 to TRBJ2-4, with TRBD1 matching over 9 bases. The ends lost 0 bases at V and 11 bases at J; junction bases unmatched: 12. This CDR3 is built from 16 residues. Per germline, CDR1 SGDLS and CDR2 YYNGEE. The DNA of the CDR3 is TGTGCCAGCAGCGTAGAACCGGGACAGGGTGGAGGCGTTCAGTACTTC. Residues: CASSVEPGQGGGVQYF. Looking up the rest from reference TRBV9 and TRBJ2-4 gives the full variable domain: DSGVTQTPKHLITATGQRVTLRCSPRSGDLSVYWYQQSLDQGLQFLIQYYNGEERAKGNILERFSAQQFPDLHSELNLSSLELGDSALYFCASSVEPGQGGGVQYFGAGTRLSVL.

The rearrangement links TRBV7-2 to TRBJ1-5, with 9 bases aligning to TRBD1. CDR3 length: 13 amino acids. V lost 5 bases and J lost 6; bases outside the gene matches: 2. Germline CDR1 and CDR2: SGHTA and FQGNSA. DNA of the CDR3: TGTGCCAGCAGCCGGGACAGGGTTCAGCCCCAGCATTTT. Protein sequence: CASSRDRVQPQHF.

The rearrangement joins TRBV6-5 to TRBJ1-2, with D possibly being TRBD1 (5 bases). The germline V gene has CDR1 MNHEY and CDR2 SVGAGI. The CDR3 covers 12 residues. With 7 bases removed from V and 0 bases from J, the gap between germline ends came to 6 bases. CDR3: CASKGANYGYTF. The CDR3 DNA sequence: TGTGCCAGCAAAGGGGCTAACTATGGCTACACCTTC.

The rearrangement links TRBV29-1 to TRBJ1-5; D gene uncertain. V lost 4 bases to trimming and J lost 4 bases, with 14 bases between them. CDR1 and CDR2 from the germline V gene are SQVTM and ANQGSEA. The CDR3 extends over 14 amino acids. CDR3 coding DNA: TGCAGCGTTGGGGTGGGAGCTGCAAATCAGCCCCAGCATTTT. This encodes CSVGVGAANQPQHF.

The rearrangement joins TRBV6-5 to TRBJ1-2, with TRBD1 matching 9 bases. The V gene end was trimmed by 7 bases and the J gene end by 6 bases; junction bases not matched to a gene: 6. Germline V gene sequence: CDR1 MNHEY, CDR2 SVGAGI. CDR3 size: 13 residues. The chain's CDR3 is CASTQQGAHGYTF. In DNA, the CDR3 is TGTGCCAGCACCCAACAGGGGGCGCATGGCTACACCTTC.

This clone appeared a few times. The chain links TRBV28 to TRBJ1-1; TRBD1 matches 7 bases. With 5 bases clipped from V and 7 bases from J, the junction kept 7 bases outside the gene matches. Germline-derived CDR1 and CDR2 are MDHEN and SYDVKM. CDR3 size: 13 residues. DNA of the CDR3: TGTGCCAGCAGTGGGGACAGTACAGATGAAGCTTTCTTT. It encodes CASSGDSTDEAFF.